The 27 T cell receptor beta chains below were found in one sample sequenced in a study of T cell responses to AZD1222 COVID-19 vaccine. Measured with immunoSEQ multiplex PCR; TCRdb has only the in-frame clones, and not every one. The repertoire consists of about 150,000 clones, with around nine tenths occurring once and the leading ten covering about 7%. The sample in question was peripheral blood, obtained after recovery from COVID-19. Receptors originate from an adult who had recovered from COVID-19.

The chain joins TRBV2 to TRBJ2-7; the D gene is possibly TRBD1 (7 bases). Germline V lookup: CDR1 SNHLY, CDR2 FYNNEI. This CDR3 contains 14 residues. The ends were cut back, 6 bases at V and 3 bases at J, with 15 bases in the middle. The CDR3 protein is CASRRTGEDYEQYF. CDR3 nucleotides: TGTGCCAGCAGACGAACAGGGGAGGACTACGAGCAGTACTTC.

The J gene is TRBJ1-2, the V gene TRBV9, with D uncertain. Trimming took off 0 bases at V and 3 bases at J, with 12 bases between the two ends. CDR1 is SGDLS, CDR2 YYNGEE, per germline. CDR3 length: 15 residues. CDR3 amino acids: CASSVDYAEYYGYTF. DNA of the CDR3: TGTGCCAGCAGCGTAGATTATGCGGAGTACTATGGCTACACCTTC.

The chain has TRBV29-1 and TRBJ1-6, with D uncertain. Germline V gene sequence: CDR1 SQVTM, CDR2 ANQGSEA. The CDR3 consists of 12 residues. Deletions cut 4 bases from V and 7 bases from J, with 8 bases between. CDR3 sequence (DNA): TGCAGCGTTGGTGACAAGAATTCACCCCTCCACTTT. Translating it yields CSVGDKNSPLHF.

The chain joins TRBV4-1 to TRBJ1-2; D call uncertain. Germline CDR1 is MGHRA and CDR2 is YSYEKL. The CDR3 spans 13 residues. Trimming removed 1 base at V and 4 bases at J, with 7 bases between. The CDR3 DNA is TGCGCCAGCAGCCAAGGTCCGGGCTATGGCTACACCTTC. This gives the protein CASSQGPGYGYTF.

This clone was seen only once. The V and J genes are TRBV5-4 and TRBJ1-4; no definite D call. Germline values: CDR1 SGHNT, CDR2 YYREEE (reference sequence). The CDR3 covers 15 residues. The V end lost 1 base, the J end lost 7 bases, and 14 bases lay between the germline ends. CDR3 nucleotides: TGTGCCAGCAGCTTGTCATCGGCAGGTAGTGAAAAACTGTTTTTT. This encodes CASSLSSAGSEKLFF.

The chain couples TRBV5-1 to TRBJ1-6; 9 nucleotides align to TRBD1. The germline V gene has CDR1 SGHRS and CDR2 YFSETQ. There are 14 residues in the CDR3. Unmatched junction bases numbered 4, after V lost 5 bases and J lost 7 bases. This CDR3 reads CASSSTGGNSPLHF. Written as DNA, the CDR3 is TGCGCCAGCAGTTCGACAGGGGGAAATTCACCCCTCCACTTT.

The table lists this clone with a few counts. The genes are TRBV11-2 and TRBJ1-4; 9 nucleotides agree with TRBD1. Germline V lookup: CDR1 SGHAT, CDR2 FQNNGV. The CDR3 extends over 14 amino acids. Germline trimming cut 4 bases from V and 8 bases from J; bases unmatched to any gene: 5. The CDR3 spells CASSYSGQGEKLFF. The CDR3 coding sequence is TGTGCCAGCAGCTACTCCGGACAGGGGGAAAAACTGTTTTTT.

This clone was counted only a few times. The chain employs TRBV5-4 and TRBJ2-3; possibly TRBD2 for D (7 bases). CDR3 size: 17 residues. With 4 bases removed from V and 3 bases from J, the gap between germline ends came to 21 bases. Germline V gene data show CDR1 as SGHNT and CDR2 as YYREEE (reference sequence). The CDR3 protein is CASSPVGGAGATDTQYF. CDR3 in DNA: TGTGCCAGCAGCCCGGTTGGGGGCGCGGGAGCTACAGATACGCAGTATTTT.

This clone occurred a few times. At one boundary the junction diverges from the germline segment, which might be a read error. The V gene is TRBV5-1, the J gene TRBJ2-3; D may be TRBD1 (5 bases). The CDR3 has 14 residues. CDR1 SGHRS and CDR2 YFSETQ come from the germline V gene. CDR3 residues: CAGSRDGGADTQYF. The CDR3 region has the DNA TGCGCCGGCAGCAGGGATGGCGGTGCAGATACGCAGTATTTT.

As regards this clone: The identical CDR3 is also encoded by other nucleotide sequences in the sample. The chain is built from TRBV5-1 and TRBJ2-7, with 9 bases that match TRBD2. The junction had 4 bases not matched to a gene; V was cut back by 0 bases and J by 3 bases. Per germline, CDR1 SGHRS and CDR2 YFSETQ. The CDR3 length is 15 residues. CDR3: CASSLVLAGNYEQYF. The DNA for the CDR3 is TGCGCCAGCAGCTTGGTTCTAGCGGGGAACTACGAGCAGTACTTC. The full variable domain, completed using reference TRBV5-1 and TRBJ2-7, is KAGVTQTPRYLIKTRGQQVTLSCSPISGHRSVSWYQQTPGQGLQFLFEYFSETQRNKGNFPGRFSGRQFSNSRSEMNVSTLELGDSALYLCASSLVLAGNYEQYFGPGTRLTVT.

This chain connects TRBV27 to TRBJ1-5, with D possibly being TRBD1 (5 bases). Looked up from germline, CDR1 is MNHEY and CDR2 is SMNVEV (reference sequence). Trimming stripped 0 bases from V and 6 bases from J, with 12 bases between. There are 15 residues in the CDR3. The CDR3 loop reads CASSLSGVLGQPQHF. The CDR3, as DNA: TGTGCCAGCAGTTTATCGGGGGTTCTTGGTCAGCCCCAGCATTTT.

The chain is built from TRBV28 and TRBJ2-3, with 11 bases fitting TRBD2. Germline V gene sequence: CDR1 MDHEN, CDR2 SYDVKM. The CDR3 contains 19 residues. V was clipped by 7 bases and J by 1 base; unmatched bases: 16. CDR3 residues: CASTPPTQLAGVGTDTQYF. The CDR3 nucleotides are TGTGCCAGCACCCCTCCCACCCAACTAGCGGGAGTGGGCACAGATACGCAGTATTTT.

The CDR3 sequence is CASSLEGTSGPQQYF. CDR3 coding DNA: TGTGCCAGCAGCTTAGAGGGGACTAGCGGGCCTCAGCAGTACTTC. This rearrangement joins TRBV7-8 to TRBJ2-7, with TRBD2 matching 12 bases. The J segment lost 8 bases and the V segment lost 1 base, leaving 6 bases of the junction unmatched. The CDR3 has 15 residues. The germline gives CDR1 SGHVS, CDR2 FQNEAQ. Full variable domain (outside the CDR3, taken from reference TRBV7-8 and TRBJ2-7): GAGVSQSPRYKVAKRGQDVALRCDPISGHVSLFWYQQALGQGPEFLTYFQNEAQLDKSGLPSDRFFAERPEGSVSTLKIQRTQQEDSAVYLCASSLEGTSGPQQYFGPGTRLTVT.

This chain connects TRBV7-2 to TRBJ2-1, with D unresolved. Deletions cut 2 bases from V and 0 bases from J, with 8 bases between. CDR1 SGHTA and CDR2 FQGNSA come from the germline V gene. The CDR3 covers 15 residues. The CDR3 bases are TGTGCCAGCAGCTTAAACCCGAGCTCCTACAATGAGCAGTTCTTC. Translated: CASSLNPSSYNEQFF.

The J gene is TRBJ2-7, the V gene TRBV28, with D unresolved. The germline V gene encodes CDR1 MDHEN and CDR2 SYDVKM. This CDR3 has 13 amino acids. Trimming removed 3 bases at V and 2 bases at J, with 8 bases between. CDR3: CASSFPDTYEQYF. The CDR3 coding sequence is TGTGCCAGCAGTTTTCCCGACACCTACGAGCAGTACTTC.

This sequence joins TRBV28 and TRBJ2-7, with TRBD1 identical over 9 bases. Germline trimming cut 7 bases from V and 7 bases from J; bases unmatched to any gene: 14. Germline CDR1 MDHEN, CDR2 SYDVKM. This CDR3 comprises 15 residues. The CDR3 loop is CASTQLPGQGREQYF. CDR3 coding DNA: TGTGCCAGCACCCAACTGCCGGGACAGGGAAGGGAGCAGTACTTC.

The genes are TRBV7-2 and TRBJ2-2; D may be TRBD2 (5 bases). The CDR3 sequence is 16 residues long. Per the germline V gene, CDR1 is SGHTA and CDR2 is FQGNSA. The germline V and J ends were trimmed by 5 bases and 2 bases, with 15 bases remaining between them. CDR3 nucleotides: TGTGCCAGCAGCCACTCCCCCAGCGGCAACACCGGGGAGCTGTTTTTT. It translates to CASSHSPSGNTGELFF.

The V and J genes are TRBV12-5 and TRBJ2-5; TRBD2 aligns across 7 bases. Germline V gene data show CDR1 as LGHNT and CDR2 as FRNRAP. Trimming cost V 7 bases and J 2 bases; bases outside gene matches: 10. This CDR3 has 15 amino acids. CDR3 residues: CASAPGVGGQETQYF. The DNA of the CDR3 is TGTGCTAGTGCCCCCGGTGTGGGGGGGCAAGAGACCCAGTACTTC.

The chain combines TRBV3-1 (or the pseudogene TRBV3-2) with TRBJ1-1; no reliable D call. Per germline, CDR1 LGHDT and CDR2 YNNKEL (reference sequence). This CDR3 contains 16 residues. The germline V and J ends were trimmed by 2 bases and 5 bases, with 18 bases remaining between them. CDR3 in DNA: TGTGCCAGCAGCCAAATCGGCGGCAGCGGCGGTACTGAAGCTTTCTTT. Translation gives CASSQIGGSGGTEAFF.

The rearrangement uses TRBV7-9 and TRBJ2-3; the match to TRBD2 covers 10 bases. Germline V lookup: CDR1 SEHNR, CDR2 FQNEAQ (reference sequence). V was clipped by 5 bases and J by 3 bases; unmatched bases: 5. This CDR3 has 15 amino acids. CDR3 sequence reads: CASSLSGGETDTQYF. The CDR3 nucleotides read TGTGCCAGCAGCCTGAGCGGGGGGGAAACAGATACGCAGTATTTT.

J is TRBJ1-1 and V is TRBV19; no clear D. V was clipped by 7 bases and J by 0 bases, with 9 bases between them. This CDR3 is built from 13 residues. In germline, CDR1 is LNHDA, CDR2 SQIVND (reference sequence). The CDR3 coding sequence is TGTGCCAGTATGGTGGGCCTGAACACTGAAGCTTTCTTT. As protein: CASMVGLNTEAFF.

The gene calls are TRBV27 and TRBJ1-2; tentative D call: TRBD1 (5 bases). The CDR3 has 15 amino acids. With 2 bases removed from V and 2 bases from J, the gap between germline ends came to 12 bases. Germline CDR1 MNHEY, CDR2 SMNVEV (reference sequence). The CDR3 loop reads CASSLGSQGNYGYTF. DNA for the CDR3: TGTGCCAGCAGTTTAGGAAGTCAGGGAAACTATGGCTACACCTTC.

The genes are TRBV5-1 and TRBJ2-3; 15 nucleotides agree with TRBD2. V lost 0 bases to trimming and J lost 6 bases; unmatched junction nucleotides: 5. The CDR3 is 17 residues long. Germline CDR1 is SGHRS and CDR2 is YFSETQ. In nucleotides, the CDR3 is TGCGCCAGCAGCTTGGCCTGGGGGACTAGCGGGAGGGATACGCAGTATTTT. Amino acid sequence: CASSLAWGTSGRDTQYF.

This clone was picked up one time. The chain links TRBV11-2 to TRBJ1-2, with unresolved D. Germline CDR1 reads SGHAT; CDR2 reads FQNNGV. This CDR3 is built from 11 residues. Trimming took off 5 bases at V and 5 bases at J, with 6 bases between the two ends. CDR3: CASSRRYGYTF. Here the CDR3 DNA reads TGTGCCAGCAGCCGGAGGTATGGCTACACCTTC.

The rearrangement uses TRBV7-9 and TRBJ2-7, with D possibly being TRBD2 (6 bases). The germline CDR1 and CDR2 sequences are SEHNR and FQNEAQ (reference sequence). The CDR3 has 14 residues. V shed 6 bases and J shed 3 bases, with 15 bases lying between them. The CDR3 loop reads CASRPEGAGYEQYF. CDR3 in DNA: TGTGCCAGCAGACCCGAGGGAGCGGGCTACGAGCAGTACTTC.

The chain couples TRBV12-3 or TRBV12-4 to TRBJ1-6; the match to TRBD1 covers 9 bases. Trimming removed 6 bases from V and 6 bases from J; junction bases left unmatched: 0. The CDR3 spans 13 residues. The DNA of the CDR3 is TGTGCCAGCAGGGACAGGGGTAATTCACCCCTCCACTTT. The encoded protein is CASRDRGNSPLHF.

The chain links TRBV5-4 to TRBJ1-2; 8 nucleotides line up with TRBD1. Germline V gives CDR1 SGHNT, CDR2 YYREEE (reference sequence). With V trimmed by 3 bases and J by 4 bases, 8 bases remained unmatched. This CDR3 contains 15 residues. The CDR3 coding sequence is TGTGCCAGCAGCTCTTCAGGGGGCTCCGGCTATGGCTACACCTTC. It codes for CASSSSGGSGYGYTF.